This passage covers 15 T cell receptor beta chains from one sample sequenced in a study of CD8 T cells in ankylosing spondylitis. TCRdb recomputed calls from the 5' RACE reads with MiXCR, one row per CDR3 protein. The repertoire holds some 30,000 distinct CDR3 sequences, with 13% to 15% as singletons. Sequenced: blood. The receptors shown here come from a male donor with ankylosing spondylitis or in good health (not recorded which).

The chain employs TRBV12-3 or TRBV12-4 and TRBJ2-1; possibly TRBD1 for D (6 bases). This CDR3 comprises 16 residues. The V end lost 1 base, the J end lost 4 bases, and 14 bases lay between the germline ends. CDR3 nucleotide sequence: TGTGCCAGCAGTTTAGAAGGTGGGGGCCCTTACAATGAGCAGTTCTTC. This encodes CASSLEGGGPYNEQFF.

In its sample, this clonotype was seen a few times. The chain has TRBV12-3 or TRBV12-4 and TRBJ2-7, with 7 positions matching TRBD2. J gave up 6 bases and V 5 bases, and 7 bases lay outside the gene matches. This CDR3 comprises 13 residues. CDR3 sequence: CASSPTGGGEQYF. The CDR3 nucleotides are TGTGCCAGCAGTCCAACGGGGGGTGGCGAGCAGTACTTC.

This clonotype was picked up a small number of times. The J gene is TRBJ2-1, the V gene TRBV7-6; either TRBD1 or TRBD2 may fit D (6 bases each). From germline, CDR1 is SGHVS and CDR2 FNYEAQ. The CDR3 runs 14 residues. V was pared by 1 base and J by 6 bases, with 10 bases between. CDR3: CASSLGGAVNEQFF. CDR3 sequence (DNA): TGTGCCAGCAGCTTAGGGGGGGCGGTCAATGAGCAGTTCTTC.

This clonotype has more than one count but fewer than ten. The chain has TRBV5-1 and TRBJ1-1, with 8 bases fitting TRBD1. The V gene's germline CDR1 is SGHRS and CDR2 YFSETQ. This CDR3 is 14 amino acids long. J gave up 0 bases and V 4 bases, and 2 bases lay outside the gene matches. CDR3 sequence reads: CASSEDRVNTEAFF. In DNA form, the CDR3 reads TGCGCCAGCAGCGAGGACAGGGTGAACACTGAAGCTTTCTTT.

The chain carries TRBV29-1 and TRBJ1-4; possible D gene TRBD1, 5 bases. This CDR3 region has 11 residues. Trimming left V 7 bases short and J 6 bases short, with 9 bases between. From germline, CDR1 is SQVTM and CDR2 ANQGSEA. CDR3 sequence (DNA): TGCAGCGCAGGGTCGTATGAAAAACTGTTTTTT. Translated, it gives CSAGSYEKLFF.

This clonotype was detected only a few times. The chain uses TRBV15 and TRBJ1-5; D gene unclear. This CDR3 has 8 amino acids. Germline CDR1 and CDR2: LNHNV and YYDKDF (reference sequence). CDR3 protein: CSNQPQHF. CDR3 nucleotides: TGTAGCAATCAGCCCCAGCATTTT. Drawing the rest from reference TRBV15 and TRBJ1-5, the complete variable domain is DAMVIQNPRYQVTQFGKPVTLSCSQTLNHNVMYWYQQKSSQAPKLLFHYYDKDFNNEADTPDNFQSRRPNTSFCFLDIRSPGLGDTAMYLCSNQPQHFGDGTRLSIL.

The chain carries TRBV3-1 and TRBJ2-5; possibly TRBD1 for D (6 bases). V was cut by 6 bases and J by 4 bases, with 12 bases left in between. There are 13 residues in the CDR3. CDR1 and CDR2 (germline): LGHDT, YNNKEL (reference sequence). This chain's CDR3 is CASSPGTRETQYF. Written as DNA, the CDR3 is TGTGCCAGCAGTCCCGGGACAAGAGAGACCCAGTACTTC.

This clonotype was seen only a few times. The chain links TRBV7-9 to TRBJ1-1; TRBD1 might be the D (5 bases). Trimming cost V 2 bases and J 5 bases, with 6 bases left between them. The CDR3 loop spans 12 amino acids. Germline CDR1 and CDR2: SEHNR and FQNEAQ (reference sequence). The CDR3 DNA is TGTGCCAGCAGCTTAAGGGGAACTGAAGCTTTCTTT. Translating gives CASSLRGTEAFF. The variable domain in full, completed from reference TRBV7-9 and TRBJ1-1, reads DTGVSQNPRHKITKRGQNVTFRCDPISEHNRLYWYRQTLGQGPEFLTYFQNEAQLEKSRLLSDRFSAERPKGSFSTLEIQRTEQGDSAMYLCASSLRGTEAFFGQGTRLTVV.

Here the CDR3 DNA reads TGCAGCGTTGCCCGAAGCGGGACAGGTAAAGAGACCCAGTACTTC. Amino acids: CSVARSGTGKETQYF. The J gene is TRBJ2-5, the V gene TRBV29-1; possibly TRBD1 for D (8 bases). This CDR3 contains 15 residues. CDR1 SQVTM and CDR2 ANQGSEA come from the germline V gene. Trimming removed 4 bases at V and 3 bases at J, with 18 bases between.

The table lists this clonotype with a few counts. V and J are TRBV12-3 or TRBV12-4 and TRBJ2-2; tentatively, D is TRBD2 (7 bases). CDR3 size: 16 residues. The germline V and J ends were trimmed by 8 bases and 0 bases, with 16 bases remaining between them. The CDR3 region has the DNA TGTGCCAGCTTTGAGGGGGGGGCACCGAACACCGGGGAGCTGTTTTTT. Protein sequence: CASFEGGAPNTGELFF.

Comments on this clonotype: A read error may account for a junction end that differs from germline. This chain's CDR3 is CASSLTSGSQADTQYF. CDR3 nucleotides: TGTGCCAGCAGCCTAACTAGCGGGAGTCAGGCAGATACGCAGTATTTT. V usage is TRBV7-3 and J usage is TRBJ2-3, with 11 bases that match TRBD2. Per germline, CDR1 SGHTA and CDR2 FQGTGA. The CDR3 runs to 16 residues.

This clonotype was observed at least ten times. The chain employs TRBV18 and TRBJ1-4; 9 bases agree with TRBD1. The CDR3 has 16 residues. Trimming took 2 bases from V and 7 from J; bases not matched to a gene: 8. Per the germline V gene, CDR1 is KGHSH and CDR2 is LQKENI. The CDR3 protein is CASSPGIQGAREKLFF. CDR3 coding DNA: TGTGCCAGCTCACCAGGGATACAGGGGGCTCGTGAAAAACTGTTTTTT.

The gene calls are TRBV20-1 and TRBJ2-7; D remains unclear. The CDR3 spans 11 residues. The germline V gene has CDR1 DFQATT and CDR2 SNEGSKA (reference sequence). V gave up 4 bases and J gave up 2 bases, with 6 bases separating them. The DNA of the CDR3 is TGCAGTGCTATAGAAACCTACGAGCAGTACGTC. Translating it yields CSAIETYEQYV.

This clonotype was observed a handful of times. The rearrangement joins TRBV12-3 or TRBV12-4 to TRBJ2-1, with 13 bases identical to TRBD2. The trim removed 5 bases at V and 7 bases at J, leaving 5 bases unmatched. This CDR3 contains 15 residues. CDR3 sequence reads: CASSNGLAGVNEQFF. DNA of the CDR3: TGTGCCAGCAGTAATGGACTAGCGGGAGTGAATGAGCAGTTCTTC.

This sequence joins TRBV28 and TRBJ2-5, with TRBD1 matching over 9 bases. V trimming: 7 bases; J trimming: 4 bases; junction bases outside the gene matches: 7. This CDR3 contains 14 residues. The germline CDR1 and CDR2 sequences are MDHEN and SYDVKM. The CDR3 bases are TGTGCCAGCAAGGACAGGGGCTGGAGAGAGACCCAGTACTTC. Translating gives CASKDRGWRETQYF.